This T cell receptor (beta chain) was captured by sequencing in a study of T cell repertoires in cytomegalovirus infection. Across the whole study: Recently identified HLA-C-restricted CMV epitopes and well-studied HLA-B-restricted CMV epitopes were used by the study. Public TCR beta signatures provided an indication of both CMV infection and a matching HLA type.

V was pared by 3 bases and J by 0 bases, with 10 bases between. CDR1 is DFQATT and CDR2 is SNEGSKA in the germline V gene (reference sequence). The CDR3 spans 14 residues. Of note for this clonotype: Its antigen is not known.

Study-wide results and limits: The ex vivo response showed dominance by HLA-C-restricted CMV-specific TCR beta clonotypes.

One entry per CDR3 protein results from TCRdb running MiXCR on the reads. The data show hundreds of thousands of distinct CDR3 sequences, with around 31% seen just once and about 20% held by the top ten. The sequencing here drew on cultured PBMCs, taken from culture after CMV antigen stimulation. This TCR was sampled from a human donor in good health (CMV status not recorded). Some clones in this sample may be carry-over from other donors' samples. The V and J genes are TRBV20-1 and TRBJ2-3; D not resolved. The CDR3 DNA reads TGCAGTGCTAGGTTTGCGACTAGCACAGATACGCAGTATTTT. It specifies CSARFATSTDTQYF.